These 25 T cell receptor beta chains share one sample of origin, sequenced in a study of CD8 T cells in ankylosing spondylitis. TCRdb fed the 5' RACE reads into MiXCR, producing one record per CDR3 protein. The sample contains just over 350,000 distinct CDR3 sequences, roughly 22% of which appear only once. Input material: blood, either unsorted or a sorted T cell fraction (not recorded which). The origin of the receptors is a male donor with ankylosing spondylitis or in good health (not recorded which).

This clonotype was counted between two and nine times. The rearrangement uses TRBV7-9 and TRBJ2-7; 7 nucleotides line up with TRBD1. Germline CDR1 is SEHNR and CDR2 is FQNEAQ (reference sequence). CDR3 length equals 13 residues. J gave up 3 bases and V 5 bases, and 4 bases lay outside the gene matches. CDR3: CASSRDRNYEQYF. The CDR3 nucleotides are TGTGCCAGCAGCCGGGACAGAAACTACGAGCAGTACTTC.

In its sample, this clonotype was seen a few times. The DNA of the CDR3 is TGTGCCAGCACCCTGGACAGGGAAGAGACCCAGTACTTC. Translating it yields CASTLDREETQYF. The chain has TRBV12-3 or TRBV12-4 and TRBJ2-5; 8 bases match TRBD1. The junction had 4 bases not matched to a gene; V was cut back by 7 bases and J by 3 bases. CDR3 length equals 13 residues.

This CDR3 is CASSQDTGYNSPLHF. The CDR3, as DNA: TGCGCCAGCAGCCAAGACACAGGATATAATTCACCCCTCCACTTT. The rearrangement links TRBV4-1 to TRBJ1-6, with D perhaps matching TRBD1 (5 bases). Deletions cut 0 bases from V and 4 bases from J, with 7 bases between. The CDR3 spans 15 residues. Germline V gene lookup returns CDR1 MGHRA and CDR2 YSYEKL.

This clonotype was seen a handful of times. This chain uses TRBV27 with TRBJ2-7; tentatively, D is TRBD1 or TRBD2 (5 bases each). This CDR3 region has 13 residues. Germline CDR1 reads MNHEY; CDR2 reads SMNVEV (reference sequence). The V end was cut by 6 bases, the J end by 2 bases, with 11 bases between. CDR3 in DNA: TGTGCCAGCAGCGACGGGGCGACCTACGAGCAGTACTTC. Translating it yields CASSDGATYEQYF.

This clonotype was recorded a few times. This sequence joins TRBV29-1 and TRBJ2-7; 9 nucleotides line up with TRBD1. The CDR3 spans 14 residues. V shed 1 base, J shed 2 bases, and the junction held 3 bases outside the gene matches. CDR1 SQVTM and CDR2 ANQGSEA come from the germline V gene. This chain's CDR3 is CSVEGTGDPYEQYF. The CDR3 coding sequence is TGCAGCGTTGAAGGGACAGGGGACCCCTACGAGCAGTACTTC.

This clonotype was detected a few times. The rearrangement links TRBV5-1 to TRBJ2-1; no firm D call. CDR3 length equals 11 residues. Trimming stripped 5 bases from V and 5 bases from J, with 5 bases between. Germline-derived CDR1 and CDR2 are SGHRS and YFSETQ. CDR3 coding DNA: TGCGCCAGCAGACAAGACAATGAGCAGTTCTTC. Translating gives CASRQDNEQFF.

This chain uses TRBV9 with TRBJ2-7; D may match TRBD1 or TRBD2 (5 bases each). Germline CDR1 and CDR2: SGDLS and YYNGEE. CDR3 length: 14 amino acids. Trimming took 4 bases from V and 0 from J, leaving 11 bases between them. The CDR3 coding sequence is TGTGCCAGCAGCCCGAGGGACGTCTCCTACGAGCAGTACTTC. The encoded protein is CASSPRDVSYEQYF.

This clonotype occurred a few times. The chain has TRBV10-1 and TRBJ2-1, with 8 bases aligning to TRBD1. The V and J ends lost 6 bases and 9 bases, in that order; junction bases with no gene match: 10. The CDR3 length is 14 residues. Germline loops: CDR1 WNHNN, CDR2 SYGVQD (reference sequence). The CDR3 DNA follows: TGCGCCAGCAGCCCCGGGACAGGTGCTCTTGAGCAGTTCTTC. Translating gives CASSPGTGALEQFF.

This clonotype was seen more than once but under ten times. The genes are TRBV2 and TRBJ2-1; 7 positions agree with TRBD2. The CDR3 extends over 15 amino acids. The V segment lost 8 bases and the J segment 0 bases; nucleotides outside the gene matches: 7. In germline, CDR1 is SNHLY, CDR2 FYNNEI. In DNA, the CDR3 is TGTGCCAGCGTTTATCGGACTAGCTCCTACAATGAGCAGTTCTTC. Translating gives CASVYRTSSYNEQFF.

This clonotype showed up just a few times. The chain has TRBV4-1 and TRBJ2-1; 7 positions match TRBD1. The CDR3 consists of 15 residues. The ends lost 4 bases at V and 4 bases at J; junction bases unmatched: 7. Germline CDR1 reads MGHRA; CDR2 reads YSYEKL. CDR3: CASSPTGQQYNEQFF. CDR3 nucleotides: TGCGCCAGCAGCCCCACGGGACAGCAATACAATGAGCAGTTCTTC.

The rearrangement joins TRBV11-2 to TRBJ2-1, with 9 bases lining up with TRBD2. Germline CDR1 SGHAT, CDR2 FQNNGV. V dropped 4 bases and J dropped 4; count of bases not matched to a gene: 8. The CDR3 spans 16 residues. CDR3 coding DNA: TGTGCCAGCAGCTCGGGGGAGGGACTAGCATACAATGAGCAGTTCTTC. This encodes CASSSGEGLAYNEQFF.

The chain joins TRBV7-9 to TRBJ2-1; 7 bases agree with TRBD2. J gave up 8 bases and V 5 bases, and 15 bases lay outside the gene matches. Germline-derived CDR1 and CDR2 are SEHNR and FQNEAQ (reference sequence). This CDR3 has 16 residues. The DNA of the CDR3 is TGTGCCAGCAGCCCATTAGGCGGACTAGTAGATTATGAGCAGTTCTTC. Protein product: CASSPLGGLVDYEQFF. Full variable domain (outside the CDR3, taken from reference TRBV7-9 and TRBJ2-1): DTGVSQNPRHKITKRGQNVTFRCDPISEHNRLYWYRQTLGQGPEFLTYFQNEAQLEKSRLLSDRFSAERPKGSFSTLEIQRTEQGDSAMYLCASSPLGGLVDYEQFFGPGTRLTVL.

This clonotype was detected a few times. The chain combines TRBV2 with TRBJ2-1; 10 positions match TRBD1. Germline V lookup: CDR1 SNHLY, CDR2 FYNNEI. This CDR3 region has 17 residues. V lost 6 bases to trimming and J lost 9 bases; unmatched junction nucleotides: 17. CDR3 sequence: CASSTGQGISSHGEQFF. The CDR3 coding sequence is TGTGCCAGCAGCACGGGACAGGGGATTTCATCCCATGGTGAGCAGTTCTTC.

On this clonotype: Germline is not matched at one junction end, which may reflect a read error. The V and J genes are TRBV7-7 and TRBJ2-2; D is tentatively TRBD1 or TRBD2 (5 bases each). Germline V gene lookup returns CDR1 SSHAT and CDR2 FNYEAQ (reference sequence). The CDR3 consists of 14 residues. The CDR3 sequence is CASSYEGHTGELFF. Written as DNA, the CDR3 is TGTGCTAGCAGCTACGAGGGGCATACCGGGGAGCTGTTTTTT.

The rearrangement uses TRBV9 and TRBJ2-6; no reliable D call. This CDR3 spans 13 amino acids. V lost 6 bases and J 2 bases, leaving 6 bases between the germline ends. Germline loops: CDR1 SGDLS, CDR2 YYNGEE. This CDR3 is CASITPGANVLTF. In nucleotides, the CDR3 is TGTGCCAGCATTACTCCTGGGGCCAACGTCCTGACTTTC.

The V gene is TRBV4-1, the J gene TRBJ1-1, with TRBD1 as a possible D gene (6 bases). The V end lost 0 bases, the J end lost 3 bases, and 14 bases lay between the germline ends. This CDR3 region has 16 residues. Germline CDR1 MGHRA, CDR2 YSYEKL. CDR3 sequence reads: CASSQELERGDTEAFF. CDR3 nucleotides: TGCGCCAGCAGCCAAGAGTTGGAAAGGGGGGACACTGAAGCTTTCTTT.

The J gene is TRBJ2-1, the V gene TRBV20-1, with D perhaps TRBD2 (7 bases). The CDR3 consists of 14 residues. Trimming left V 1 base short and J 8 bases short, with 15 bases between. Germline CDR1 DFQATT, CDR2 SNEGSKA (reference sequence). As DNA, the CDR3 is TGCAGTGCTAGAGGGGGAGGGGGAAGGTATGAGCAGTTCTTC. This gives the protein CSARGGGGRYEQFF.

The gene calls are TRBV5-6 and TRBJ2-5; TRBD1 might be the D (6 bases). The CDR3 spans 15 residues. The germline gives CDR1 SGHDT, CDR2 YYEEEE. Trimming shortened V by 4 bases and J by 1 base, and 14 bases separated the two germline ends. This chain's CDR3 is CASSPDRQIQETQYF. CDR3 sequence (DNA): TGTGCCAGCAGCCCGGACAGACAAATCCAAGAGACCCAGTACTTC.

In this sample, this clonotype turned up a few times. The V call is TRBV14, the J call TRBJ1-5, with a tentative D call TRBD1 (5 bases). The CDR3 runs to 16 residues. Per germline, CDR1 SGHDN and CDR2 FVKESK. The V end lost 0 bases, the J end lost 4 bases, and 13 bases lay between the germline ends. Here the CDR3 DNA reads TGTGCCAGCAGCCAAGATGTAGGGACGGTGAATCAGCCCCAGCATTTT. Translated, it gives CASSQDVGTVNQPQHF.

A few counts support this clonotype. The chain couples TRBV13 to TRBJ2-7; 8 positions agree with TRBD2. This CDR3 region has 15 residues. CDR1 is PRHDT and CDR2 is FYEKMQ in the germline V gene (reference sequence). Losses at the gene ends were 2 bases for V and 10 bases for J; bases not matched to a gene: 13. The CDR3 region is CASSLTRGEVLDQYF. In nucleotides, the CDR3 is TGTGCCAGCAGCTTAACGCGGGGGGAAGTCTTAGATCAGTACTTC. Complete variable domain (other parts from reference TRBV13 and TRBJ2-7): AAGVIQSPRHLIKEKRETATLKCYPIPRHDTVYWYQQGPGQDPQFLISFYEKMQSDKGSIPDRFSAQQFSDYHSELNMSSLELGDSALYFCASSLTRGEVLDQYFGPGTRLTVT.

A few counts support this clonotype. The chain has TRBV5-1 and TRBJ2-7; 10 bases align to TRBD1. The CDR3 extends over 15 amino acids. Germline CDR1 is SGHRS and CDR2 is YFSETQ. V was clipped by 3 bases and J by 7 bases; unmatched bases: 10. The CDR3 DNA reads TGCGCCAGCAGCTCTACGGGACAGGGGACGCTTGAGCAGTACTTC. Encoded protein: CASSSTGQGTLEQYF. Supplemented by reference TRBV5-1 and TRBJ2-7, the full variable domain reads KAGVTQTPRYLIKTRGQQVTLSCSPISGHRSVSWYQQTPGQGLQFLFEYFSETQRNKGNFPGRFSGRQFSNSRSEMNVSTLELGDSALYLCASSSTGQGTLEQYFGPGTRLTVT.

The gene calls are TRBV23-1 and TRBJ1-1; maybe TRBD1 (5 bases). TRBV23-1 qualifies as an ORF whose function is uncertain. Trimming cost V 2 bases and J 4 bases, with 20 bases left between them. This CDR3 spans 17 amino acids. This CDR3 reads CASSQPKGRRLATEAFF. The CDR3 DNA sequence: TGCGCCAGCAGTCAACCGAAGGGACGGCGGTTGGCCACTGAAGCTTTCTTT.

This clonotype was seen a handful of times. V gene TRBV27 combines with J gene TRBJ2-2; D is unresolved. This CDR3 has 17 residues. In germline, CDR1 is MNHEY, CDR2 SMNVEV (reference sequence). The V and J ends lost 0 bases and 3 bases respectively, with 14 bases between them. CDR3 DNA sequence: TGTGCCAGCAGTTTATCCCCACAGCGATTTGACACCGGGGAGCTGTTTTTT. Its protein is CASSLSPQRFDTGELFF.

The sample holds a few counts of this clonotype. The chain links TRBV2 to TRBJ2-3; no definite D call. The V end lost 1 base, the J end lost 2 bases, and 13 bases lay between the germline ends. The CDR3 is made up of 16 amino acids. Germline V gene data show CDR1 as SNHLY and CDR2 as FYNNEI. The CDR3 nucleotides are TGTGCCAGCAGTGAAGGGTTAGCCCTTGCCACAGATACGCAGTATTTT. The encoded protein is CASSEGLALATDTQYF.

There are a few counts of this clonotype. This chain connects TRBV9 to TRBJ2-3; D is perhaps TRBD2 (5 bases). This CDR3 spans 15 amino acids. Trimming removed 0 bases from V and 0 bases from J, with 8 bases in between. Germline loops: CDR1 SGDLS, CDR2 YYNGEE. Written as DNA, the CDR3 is TGTGCCAGCAGCGTAGACTGGACTAGCACAGATACGCAGTATTTT. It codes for CASSVDWTSTDTQYF.